A single sample gave rise to the 20 T cell receptor beta chains below, sequenced in a study of somatic mutations in cytotoxic T cells in rheumatoid arthritis. TCRdb keeps only in-frame clones here, not all; method: immunoSEQ multiplex PCR. The profile shows approximately 18,000 clones, about nine tenths of them singletons. The sequenced sample was CD8+ T cells sorted from blood. Receptors originate from a man between 40 and 49 years old in good health.

This clone occurred a few times. The genes are TRBV2 and TRBJ2-7, with D hard to call. Germline CDR1 and CDR2: SNHLY and FYNNEI. The V and J ends lost 4 bases and 2 bases respectively, with 12 bases between them. CDR3 length equals 14 residues. In nucleotides, the CDR3 is TGTGCCAGCAGTGCGCAAAGTCCCCCCTACGAGCAGTACTTC. Protein: CASSAQSPPYEQYF.

This chain links TRBV6-1 with TRBJ2-7; D is undetermined. V lost 2 bases and J lost 5, with 16 bases in between. The V gene's germline CDR1 is MNHNS and CDR2 SASEGT. The CDR3 contains 15 residues. The DNA of the CDR3 is TGTGCCAGCAGTGAAATGTTGACCCTCCGTGACGAGCAGTACTTC. It codes for CASSEMLTLRDEQYF.

In this sample, this clone turned up a few times. CDR3 in amino acids: CASSRWDRDGYTF. In nucleotides, the CDR3 is TGTGCCAGCAGTCGCTGGGACAGGGATGGCTACACCTTC. This chain links TRBV28 with TRBJ1-2; 9 nucleotides line up with TRBD1. V trimming: 5 bases; J trimming: 6 bases; junction bases outside the gene matches: 4. The CDR3 length is 13 residues. Per the germline V gene, CDR1 is MDHEN and CDR2 is SYDVKM.

The J gene is TRBJ2-7, the V gene TRBV27; no clear D gene. V dropped 2 bases and J dropped 0 bases, with 8 bases sitting between them. The CDR3 runs to 14 residues. Germline CDR1 MNHEY, CDR2 SMNVEV (reference sequence). The CDR3 DNA is TGTGCCAGCAGTTTAGGTCTTCGCTCCTACGAGCAGTACTTC. Translating it yields CASSLGLRSYEQYF.

This clone has only one observation. V gene TRBV4-1 combines with J gene TRBJ2-3; 11 positions match TRBD2. The germline V gene has CDR1 MGHRA and CDR2 YSYEKL. The CDR3 is 16 amino acids. Trimming at V came to 5 bases and at J to 0 bases, leaving 4 bases not matched to a gene. The CDR3: CASSYRLAGSTDTQYF. Here the CDR3 DNA reads TGCGCCAGCAGCTACCGACTAGCGGGGAGCACAGATACGCAGTATTTT.

The rearrangement joins TRBV27 to TRBJ1-5; a weak D match, TRBD1 (5 bases). CDR1 and CDR2 (germline): MNHEY, SMNVEV (reference sequence). The CDR3 has 16 residues. Trimming stripped 3 bases from V and 1 base from J, with 13 bases between. The CDR3: CASSLDRGTSNQPQHF. In DNA, the CDR3 is TGTGCCAGCAGTTTGGATCGCGGGACGAGCAATCAGCCCCAGCATTTT.

The CDR3 sequence: CASSLGEVVDTQYF. The CDR3 bases are TGTGCCAGCAGCCTTGGGGAGGTCGTAGATACGCAGTATTTT. This sequence joins TRBV5-4 and TRBJ2-3; D is perhaps TRBD2 (6 bases). The V and J ends lost 4 bases and 5 bases respectively, with 14 bases between them. The CDR3 totals 14 residues. CDR1 and CDR2 (germline): SGHNT, YYREEE (reference sequence).

This clone was counted a few times. This rearrangement joins TRBV4-2 to TRBJ1-2; TRBD1 matches 9 bases. The germline gives CDR1 LGHNA, CDR2 YNFKEQ. V dropped 0 bases and J dropped 4; count of bases not matched to a gene: 6. The CDR3 runs 16 residues. In DNA, the CDR3 is TGTGCCAGCAGCCAAGAGGACAGGGGCGATGTCTATGGCTACACCTTC. Amino acids: CASSQEDRGDVYGYTF.

This clone has more than one count but fewer than ten. The J gene is TRBJ1-1, the V gene TRBV11-1; unclear D gene. The CDR3 is 11 amino acids. The germline V gene has CDR1 SGHAT and CDR2 FQDESV (reference sequence). V was clipped by 5 bases and J by 4 bases, with 5 bases between them. CDR3 nucleotide sequence: TGTGCCAGCAGCCCCATCACTGAAGCTTTCTTT. Amino acids: CASSPITEAFF.

J is TRBJ2-5 and V is TRBV9; unclear D gene. The CDR3 totals 11 residues. CDR1 and CDR2 (germline): SGDLS, YYNGEE. V was shortened by 3 bases and J by 1 base, with 1 base between the two germline ends. Here the CDR3 reads CASSAQETQYF. In nucleotides, the CDR3 is TGTGCCAGCAGCGCCCAAGAGACCCAGTACTTC.

This chain connects TRBV13 to TRBJ2-3, with 8 bases that match TRBD2. V lost 5 bases, J lost 4 bases, and 8 bases stayed unmatched. The CDR3 runs 15 residues. The germline CDR1 and CDR2 sequences are PRHDT and FYEKMQ (reference sequence). CDR3 residues: CASSPSGSLADTQYF. The CDR3 DNA reads as TGTGCCAGCAGCCCGAGCGGGAGCCTCGCAGATACGCAGTATTTT.

The count of this clone is one. The V call is TRBV7-2, the J call TRBJ2-7, with a tentative D call TRBD1 (6 bases). V was pared by 5 bases and J by 2 bases, with 13 bases between. Looked up from germline, CDR1 is SGHTA and CDR2 is FQGNSA. CDR3 size: 14 residues. CDR3 loop: CASSLAPGAYEQYF. CDR3 nucleotides: TGTGCCAGCAGCCTTGCGCCAGGGGCCTACGAGCAGTACTTC.

The chain couples TRBV27 to TRBJ2-7; 11 bases fit TRBD1. Germline V CDR1 and CDR2: MNHEY, SMNVEV (reference sequence). CDR3 length: 15 residues. V was clipped by 2 bases and J by 3 bases; unmatched bases: 3. The DNA for the CDR3 is TGTGCCAGCAGTTTAGCGGGACAGGGGGTCTACGAGCAGTACTTC. Translating gives CASSLAGQGVYEQYF.

This chain links TRBV11-1 with TRBJ2-1; D is perhaps TRBD1 or TRBD2 (5 bases each). V shed 1 base and J shed 4 bases, with 20 bases lying between them. CDR1 is SGHAT and CDR2 is FQDESV in the germline V gene (reference sequence). This CDR3 spans 18 amino acids. The CDR3 DNA reads TGTGCCAGCAGCTTAGGGGCCGGGGCGGCGAGGAGGTACAATGAGCAGTTCTTC. This translates into CASSLGAGAARRYNEQFF.

The chain carries TRBV20-1 and TRBJ2-7; D call uncertain. V was clipped by 0 bases and J by 6 bases, with 6 bases between them. The CDR3 spans 11 residues. Looked up from germline, CDR1 is DFQATT and CDR2 is SNEGSKA (reference sequence). This CDR3 is CSARDWPEQYF. CDR3 DNA: TGCAGTGCTAGAGATTGGCCCGAGCAGTACTTC.

In regard to this clone: Mismatch with germline at one junction end may stem from a read error. The sample has other DNA sequences that encode this CDR3 too. The CDR3 protein is CASSEVGTYSYEQYF. DNA for the CDR3: TGTGCCAGTAGTGAAGTCGGGACCTACTCCTACGAGCAGTACTTC. V is TRBV6-1 and J is TRBJ2-7; D possibly matches TRBD1 or TRBD2 (5 bases each). Germline V gene data show CDR1 as MNHNS and CDR2 as SASEGT. The CDR3 runs to 15 residues.

This clone was recorded once. The rearrangement links TRBV29-1 to TRBJ2-3; a weak D match, TRBD2 (5 bases). Trimming stripped 3 bases from V and 2 bases from J, with 12 bases between. The CDR3 spans 14 residues. Germline-derived CDR1 and CDR2 are SQVTM and ANQGSEA. The CDR3 coding sequence is TGCAGCGTTGATTCCCGGGAACACACAGATACGCAGTATTTT. Protein product: CSVDSREHTDTQYF.

This rearrangement joins TRBV2 to TRBJ2-7; unclear D gene. Germline V lookup: CDR1 SNHLY, CDR2 FYNNEI. Trimming left V 8 bases short and J 6 bases short, with 8 bases between. This CDR3 is 10 amino acids long. The CDR3 loop is CASGLGEQYF. In nucleotides, the CDR3 is TGTGCCAGCGGCCTAGGCGAGCAGTACTTC.

This chain links TRBV9 with TRBJ2-5; the D gene is possibly TRBD2 (5 bases). CDR3 length: 12 amino acids. The germline CDR1 and CDR2 sequences are SGDLS and YYNGEE. V lost 4 bases and J 5 bases, leaving 9 bases between the germline ends. The CDR3 DNA follows: TGTGCCAGCAGCCCCCGAGGGGAGACCCAGTACTTC. It codes for CASSPRGETQYF.

The chain has TRBV27 and TRBJ2-5; perhaps TRBD1 as D (5 bases). The germline gives CDR1 MNHEY, CDR2 SMNVEV (reference sequence). Trimming took 3 bases from V and 1 from J, leaving 15 bases between them. The CDR3 is made up of 16 amino acids. CDR3 region: CASSFLAGQPQETQYF. CDR3 DNA: TGTGCCAGCAGTTTCTTGGCAGGGCAACCCCAAGAGACCCAGTACTTC.